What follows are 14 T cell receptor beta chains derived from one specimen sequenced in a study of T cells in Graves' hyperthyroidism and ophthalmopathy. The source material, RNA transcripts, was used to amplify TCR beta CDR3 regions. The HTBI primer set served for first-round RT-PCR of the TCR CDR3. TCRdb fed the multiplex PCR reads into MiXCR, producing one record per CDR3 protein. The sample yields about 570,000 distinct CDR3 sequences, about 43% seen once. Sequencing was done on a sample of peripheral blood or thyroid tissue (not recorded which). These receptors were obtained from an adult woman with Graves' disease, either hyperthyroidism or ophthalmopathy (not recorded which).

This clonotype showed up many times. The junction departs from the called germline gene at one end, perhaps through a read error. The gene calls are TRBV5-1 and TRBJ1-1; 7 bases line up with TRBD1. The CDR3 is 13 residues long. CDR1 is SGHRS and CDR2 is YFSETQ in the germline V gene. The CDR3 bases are TGTGCCAGCAGCCGACAGGGGAACACTGAAGCTTTCTTT. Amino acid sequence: CASSRQGNTEAFF. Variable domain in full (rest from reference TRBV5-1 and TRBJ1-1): KAGVTQTPRYLIKTRGQQVTLSCSPISGHRSVSWYQQTPGQGLQFLFEYFSETQRNKGNFPGRFSGRQFSNSRSEMNVSTLELGDSALYLCASSRQGNTEAFFGQGTRLTVV.

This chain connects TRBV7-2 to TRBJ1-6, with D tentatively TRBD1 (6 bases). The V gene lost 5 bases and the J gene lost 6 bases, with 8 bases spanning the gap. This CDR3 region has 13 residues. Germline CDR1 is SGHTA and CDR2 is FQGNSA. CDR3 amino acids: CASSRDINSPLHF. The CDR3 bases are TGTGCCAGCAGCCGGGACATTAATTCACCCCTCCACTTT.

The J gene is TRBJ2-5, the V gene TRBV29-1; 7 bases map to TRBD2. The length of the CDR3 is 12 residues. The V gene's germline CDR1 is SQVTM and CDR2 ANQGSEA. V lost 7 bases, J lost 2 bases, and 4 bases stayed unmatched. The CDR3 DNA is TGCAGCGGGGAGCGGGGACAAGAGACCCAGTACTTC. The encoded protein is CSGERGQETQYF.

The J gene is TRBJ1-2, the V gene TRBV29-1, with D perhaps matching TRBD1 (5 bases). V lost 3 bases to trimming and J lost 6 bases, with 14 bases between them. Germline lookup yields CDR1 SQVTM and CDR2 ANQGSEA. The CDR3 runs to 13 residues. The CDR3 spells CSVDDRSSHGYTF. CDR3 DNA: TGCAGCGTTGACGACAGATCAAGCCATGGCTACACCTTC.

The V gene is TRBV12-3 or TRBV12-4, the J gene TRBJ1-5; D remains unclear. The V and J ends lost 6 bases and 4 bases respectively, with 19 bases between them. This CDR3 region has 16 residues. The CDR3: CASRLGSRGKNQPQHF. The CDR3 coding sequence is TGTGCCAGCAGGCTTGGGTCCCGTGGAAAAAATCAGCCCCAGCATTTT.

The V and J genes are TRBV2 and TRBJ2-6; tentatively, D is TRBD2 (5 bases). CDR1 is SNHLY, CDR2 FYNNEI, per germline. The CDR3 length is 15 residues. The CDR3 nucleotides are TGTGCTCGGGGTCGGGATAACTCTGGGGCCAACGTCCTGACTTTC. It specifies CARGRDNSGANVLTF.

The CDR3: CASSYPTRHSGNTIYF. CDR3 DNA sequence: TGTGCCAGCAGCTACCCGACTCGACACTCTGGAAACACCATATATTTT. The rearrangement links TRBV28 to TRBJ1-3, with no clear D. The V gene lost 6 bases and the J gene lost 0 bases, with 15 bases spanning the gap. This CDR3 has 16 residues. In germline, CDR1 is MDHEN, CDR2 SYDVKM.

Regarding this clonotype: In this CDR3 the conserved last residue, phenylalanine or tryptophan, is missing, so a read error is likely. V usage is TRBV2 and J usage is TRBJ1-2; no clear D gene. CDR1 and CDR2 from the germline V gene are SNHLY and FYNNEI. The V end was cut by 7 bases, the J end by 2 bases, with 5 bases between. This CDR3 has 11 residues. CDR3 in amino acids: CASTENYGYTL. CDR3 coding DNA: TGTGCCAGCACCGAAAACTATGGCTACACCCTC.

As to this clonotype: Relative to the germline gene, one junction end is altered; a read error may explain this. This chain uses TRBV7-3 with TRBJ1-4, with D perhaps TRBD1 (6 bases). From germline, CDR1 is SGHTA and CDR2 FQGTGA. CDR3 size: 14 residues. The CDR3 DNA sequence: TGTGCCAGCAGCTTAGGGGGGGCGACTGAAGAACTGTTTTTT. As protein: CASSLGGATEELFF.

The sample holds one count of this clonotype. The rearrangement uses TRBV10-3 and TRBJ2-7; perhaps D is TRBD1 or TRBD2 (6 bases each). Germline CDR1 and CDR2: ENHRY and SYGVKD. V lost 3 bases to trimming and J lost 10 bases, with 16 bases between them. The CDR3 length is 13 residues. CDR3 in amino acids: CAISDTTGADQYF. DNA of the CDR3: TGTGCCATCAGTGACACGACGGGGGCGGATCAGTACTTC.

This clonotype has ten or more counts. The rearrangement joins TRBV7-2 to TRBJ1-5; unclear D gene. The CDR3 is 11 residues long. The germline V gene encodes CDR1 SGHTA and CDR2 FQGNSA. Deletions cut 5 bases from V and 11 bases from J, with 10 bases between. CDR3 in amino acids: CASSPPRAQHF. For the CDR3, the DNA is TGTGCCAGCAGCCCGCCTCGGGCCCAGCATTTT.

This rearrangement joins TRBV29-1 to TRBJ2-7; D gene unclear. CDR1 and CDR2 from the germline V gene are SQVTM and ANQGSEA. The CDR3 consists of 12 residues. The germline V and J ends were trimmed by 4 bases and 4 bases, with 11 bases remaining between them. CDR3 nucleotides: TGCAGCGTTGGTCAGAACGTTTACGAGCAGTACTTC. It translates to CSVGQNVYEQYF.

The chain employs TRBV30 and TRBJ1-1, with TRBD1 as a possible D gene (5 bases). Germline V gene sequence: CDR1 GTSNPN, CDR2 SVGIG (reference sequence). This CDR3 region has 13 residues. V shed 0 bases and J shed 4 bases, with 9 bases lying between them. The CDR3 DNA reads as TGTGCCTGGAGTGTATGGGGGGGCACTGAAGCTTTCTTT. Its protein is CAWSVWGGTEAFF.

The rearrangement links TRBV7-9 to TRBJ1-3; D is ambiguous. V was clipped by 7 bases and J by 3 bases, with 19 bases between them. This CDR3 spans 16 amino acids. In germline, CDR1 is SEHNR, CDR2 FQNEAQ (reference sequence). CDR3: CASKRPTGDVGNTIYF. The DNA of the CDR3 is TGTGCCAGCAAGAGACCAACCGGGGATGTTGGAAACACCATATATTTT.